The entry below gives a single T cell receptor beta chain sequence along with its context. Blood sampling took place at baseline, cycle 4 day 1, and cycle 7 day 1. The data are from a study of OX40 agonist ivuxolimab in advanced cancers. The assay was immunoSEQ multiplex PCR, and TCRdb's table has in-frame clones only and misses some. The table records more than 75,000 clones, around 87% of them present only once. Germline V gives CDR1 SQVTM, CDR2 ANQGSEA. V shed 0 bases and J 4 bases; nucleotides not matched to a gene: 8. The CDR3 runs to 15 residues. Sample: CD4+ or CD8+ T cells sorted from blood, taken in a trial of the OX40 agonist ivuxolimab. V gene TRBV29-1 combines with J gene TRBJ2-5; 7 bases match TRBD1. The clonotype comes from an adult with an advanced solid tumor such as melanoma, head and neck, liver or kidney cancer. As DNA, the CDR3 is TGCAGCGTTGAAGAGGCAGGGGGTGGCCGAGAGACCCAGTACTTC. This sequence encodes CSVEEAGGGRETQYF.